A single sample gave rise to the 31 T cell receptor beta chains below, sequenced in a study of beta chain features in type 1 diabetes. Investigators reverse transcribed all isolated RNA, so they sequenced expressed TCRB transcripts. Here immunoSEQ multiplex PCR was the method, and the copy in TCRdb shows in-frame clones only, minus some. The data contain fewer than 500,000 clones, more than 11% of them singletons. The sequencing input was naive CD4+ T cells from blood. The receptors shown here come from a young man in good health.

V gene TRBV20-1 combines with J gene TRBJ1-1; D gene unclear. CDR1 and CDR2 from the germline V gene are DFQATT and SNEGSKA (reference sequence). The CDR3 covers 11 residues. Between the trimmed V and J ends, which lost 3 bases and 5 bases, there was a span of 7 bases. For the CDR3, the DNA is TGCAGTGCTAGGATTCTAACTGAAGCTTTCTTT. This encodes CSARILTEAFF.

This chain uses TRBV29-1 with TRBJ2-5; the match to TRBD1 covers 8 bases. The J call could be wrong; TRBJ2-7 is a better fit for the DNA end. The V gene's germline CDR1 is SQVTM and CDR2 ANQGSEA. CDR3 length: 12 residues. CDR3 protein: CSVAGGGYEQYF. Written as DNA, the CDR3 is TGCAGCGTGGCAGGGGGCGGCTACGAGCAGTACTTC.

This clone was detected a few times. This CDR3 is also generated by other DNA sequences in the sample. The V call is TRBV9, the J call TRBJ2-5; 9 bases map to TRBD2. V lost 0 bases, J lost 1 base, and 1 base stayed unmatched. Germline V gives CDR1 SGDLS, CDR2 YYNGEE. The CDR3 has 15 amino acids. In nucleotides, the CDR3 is TGTGCCAGCAGCGTAGCACTAGCGGGCCAAGAGACCCAGTACTTC. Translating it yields CASSVALAGQETQYF.

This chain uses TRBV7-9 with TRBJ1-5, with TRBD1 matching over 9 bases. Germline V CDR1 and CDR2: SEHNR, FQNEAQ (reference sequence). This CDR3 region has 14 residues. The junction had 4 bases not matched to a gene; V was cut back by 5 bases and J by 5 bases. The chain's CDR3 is CASSLGTGHQPQHF. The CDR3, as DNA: TGTGCCAGCAGCCTCGGGACAGGGCATCAGCCCCAGCATTTT.

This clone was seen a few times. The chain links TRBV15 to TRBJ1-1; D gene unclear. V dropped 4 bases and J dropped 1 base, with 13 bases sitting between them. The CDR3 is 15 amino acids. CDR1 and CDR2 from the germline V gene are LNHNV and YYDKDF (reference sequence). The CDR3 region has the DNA TGTGCCACCAGCATACCGCGACAAGCGAACACTGAAGCTTTCTTT. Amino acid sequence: CATSIPRQANTEAFF.

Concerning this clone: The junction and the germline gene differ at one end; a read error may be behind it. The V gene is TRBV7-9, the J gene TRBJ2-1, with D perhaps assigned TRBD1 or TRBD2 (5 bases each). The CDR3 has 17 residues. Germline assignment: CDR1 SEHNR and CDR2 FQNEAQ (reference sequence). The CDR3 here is CASTLTGLGLVYNEQFF. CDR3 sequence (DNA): TGTGCCAGCACCTTAACAGGACTGGGATTGGTCTACAATGAGCAGTTCTTC.

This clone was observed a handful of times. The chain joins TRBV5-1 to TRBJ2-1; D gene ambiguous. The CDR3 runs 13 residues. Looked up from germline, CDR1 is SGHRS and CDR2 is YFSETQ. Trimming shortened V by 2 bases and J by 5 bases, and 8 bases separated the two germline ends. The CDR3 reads CASSFLEDNEQFF. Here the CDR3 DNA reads TGCGCCAGCAGCTTCTTAGAAGACAATGAGCAGTTCTTC.

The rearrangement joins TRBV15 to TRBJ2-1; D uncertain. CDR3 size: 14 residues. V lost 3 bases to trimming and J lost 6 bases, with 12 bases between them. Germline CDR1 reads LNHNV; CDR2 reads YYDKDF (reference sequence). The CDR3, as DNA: TGTGCCACCAGCAGTGGGGTCCTTATCAATGAGCAGTTCTTC. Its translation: CATSSGVLINEQFF.

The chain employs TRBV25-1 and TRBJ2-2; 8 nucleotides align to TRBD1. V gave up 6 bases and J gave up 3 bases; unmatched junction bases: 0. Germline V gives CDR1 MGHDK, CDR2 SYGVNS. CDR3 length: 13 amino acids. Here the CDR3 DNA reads TGTGCCAGCAGCAGGGGGCACACCGGGGAGCTGTTTTTT. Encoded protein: CASSRGHTGELFF.

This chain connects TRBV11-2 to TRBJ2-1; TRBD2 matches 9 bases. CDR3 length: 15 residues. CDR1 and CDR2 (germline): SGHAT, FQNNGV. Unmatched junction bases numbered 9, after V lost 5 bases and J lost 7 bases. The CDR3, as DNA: TGTGCCAGCAGCCGAATAGCGGGAGTGGTAAATGAGCAGTTCTTC. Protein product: CASSRIAGVVNEQFF.

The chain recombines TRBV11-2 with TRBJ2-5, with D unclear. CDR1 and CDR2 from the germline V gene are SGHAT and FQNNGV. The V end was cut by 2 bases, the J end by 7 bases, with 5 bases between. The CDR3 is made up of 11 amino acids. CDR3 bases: TGTGCCAGCAGCTTATACGGGACCCAGTACTTC. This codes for CASSLYGTQYF.

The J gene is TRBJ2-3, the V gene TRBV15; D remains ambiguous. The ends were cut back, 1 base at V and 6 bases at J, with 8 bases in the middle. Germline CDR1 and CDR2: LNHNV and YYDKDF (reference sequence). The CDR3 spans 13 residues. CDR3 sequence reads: CATSRVLQDTQYF. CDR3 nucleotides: TGTGCCACCAGCAGAGTACTCCAGGATACGCAGTATTTT.

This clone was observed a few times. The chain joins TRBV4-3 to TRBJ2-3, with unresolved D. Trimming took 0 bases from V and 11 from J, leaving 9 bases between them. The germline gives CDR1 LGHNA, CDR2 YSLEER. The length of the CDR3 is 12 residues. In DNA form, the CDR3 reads TGCGCCAGCAGCCAAGATGGAGTAAGGCAGTATTTT. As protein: CASSQDGVRQYF.

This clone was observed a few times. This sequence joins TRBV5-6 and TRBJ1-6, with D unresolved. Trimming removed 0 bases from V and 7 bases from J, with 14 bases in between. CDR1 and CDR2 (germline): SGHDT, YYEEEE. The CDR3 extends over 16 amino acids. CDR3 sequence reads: CASSLAGVGSNSPLHF. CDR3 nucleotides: TGTGCCAGCAGCTTGGCTGGGGTAGGGAGCAATTCACCCCTCCACTTT.

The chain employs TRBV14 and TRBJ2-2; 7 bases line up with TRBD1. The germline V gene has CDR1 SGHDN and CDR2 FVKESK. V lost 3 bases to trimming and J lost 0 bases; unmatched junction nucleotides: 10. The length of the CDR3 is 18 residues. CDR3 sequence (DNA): TGTGCCAGCAGCCACCCCTCAGTGGGGACAGCGAACACCGGGGAGCTGTTTTTT. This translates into CASSHPSVGTANTGELFF. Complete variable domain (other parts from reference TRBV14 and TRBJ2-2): EAGVTQFPSHSVIEKGQTVTLRCDPISGHDNLYWYRRVMGKEIKFLLHFVKESKQDESGMPNNRFLAERTGGTYSTLKVQPAELEDSGVYFCASSHPSVGTANTGELFFGEGSRLTVL.

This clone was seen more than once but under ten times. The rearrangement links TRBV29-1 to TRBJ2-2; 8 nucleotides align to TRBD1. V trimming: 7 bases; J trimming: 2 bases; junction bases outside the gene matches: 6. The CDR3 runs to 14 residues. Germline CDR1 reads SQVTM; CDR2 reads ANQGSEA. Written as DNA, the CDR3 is TGCAGCGCGCGTACAGGGGGAAACACCGGGGAGCTGTTTTTT. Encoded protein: CSARTGGNTGELFF.

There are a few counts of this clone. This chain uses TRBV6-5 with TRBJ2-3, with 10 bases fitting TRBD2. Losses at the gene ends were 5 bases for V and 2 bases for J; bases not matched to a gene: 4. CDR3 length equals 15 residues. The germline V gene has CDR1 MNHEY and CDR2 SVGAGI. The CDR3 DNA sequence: TGTGCCAGCAGTCTAGCGGGGGCCAACACAGATACGCAGTATTTT. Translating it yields CASSLAGANTDTQYF.

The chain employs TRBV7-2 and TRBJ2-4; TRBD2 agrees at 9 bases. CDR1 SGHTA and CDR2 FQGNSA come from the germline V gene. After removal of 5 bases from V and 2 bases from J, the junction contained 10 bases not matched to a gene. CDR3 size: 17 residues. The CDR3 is CASSGSGTSLTKNIQYF. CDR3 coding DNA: TGTGCCAGCAGCGGATCCGGGACTAGCCTAACCAAAAACATTCAGTACTTC.

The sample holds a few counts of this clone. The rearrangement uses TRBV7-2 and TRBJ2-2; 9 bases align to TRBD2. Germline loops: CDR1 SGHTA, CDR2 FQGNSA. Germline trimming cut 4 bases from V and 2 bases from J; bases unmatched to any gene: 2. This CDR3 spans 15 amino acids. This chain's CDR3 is CASSSGLANTGELFF. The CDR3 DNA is TGTGCCAGCAGCTCGGGACTAGCTAACACCGGGGAGCTGTTTTTT.

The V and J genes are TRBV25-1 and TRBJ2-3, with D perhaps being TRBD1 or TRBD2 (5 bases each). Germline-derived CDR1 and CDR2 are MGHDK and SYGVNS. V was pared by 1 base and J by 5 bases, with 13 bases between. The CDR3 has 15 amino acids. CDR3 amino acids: CASSESGPKKDTQYF. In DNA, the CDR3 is TGTGCCAGCAGTGAATCGGGGCCGAAAAAAGATACGCAGTATTTT. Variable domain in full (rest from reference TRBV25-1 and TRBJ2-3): EADIYQTPRYLVIGTGKKITLECSQTMGHDKMYWYQQDPGMELHLIHYSYGVNSTEKGDLSSESTVSRIRTEHFPLTLESARPSHTSQYLCASSESGPKKDTQYFGPGTRLTVL.

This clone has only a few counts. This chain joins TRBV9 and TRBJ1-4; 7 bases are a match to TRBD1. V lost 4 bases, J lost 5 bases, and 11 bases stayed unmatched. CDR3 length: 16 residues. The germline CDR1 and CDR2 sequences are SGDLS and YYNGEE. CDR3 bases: TGTGCCAGCAGCCGCGCAGACAGGGCCCTAAATGAAAAACTGTTTTTT. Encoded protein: CASSRADRALNEKLFF.

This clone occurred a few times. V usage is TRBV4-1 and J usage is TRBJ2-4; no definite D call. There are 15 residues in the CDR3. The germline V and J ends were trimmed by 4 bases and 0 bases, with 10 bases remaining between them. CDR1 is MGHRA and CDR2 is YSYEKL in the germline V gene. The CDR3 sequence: CASSRLGLAKNIQYF. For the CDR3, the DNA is TGCGCCAGCAGCCGTCTCGGGCTAGCCAAAAACATTCAGTACTTC.

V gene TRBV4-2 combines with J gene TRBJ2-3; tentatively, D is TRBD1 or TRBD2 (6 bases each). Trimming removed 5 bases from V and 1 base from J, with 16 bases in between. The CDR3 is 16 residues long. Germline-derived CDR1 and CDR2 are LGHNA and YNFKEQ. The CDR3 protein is CASSGDGGHRTDTQYF. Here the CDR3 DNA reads TGTGCCAGCAGCGGGGATGGGGGGCACCGCACAGATACGCAGTATTTT.

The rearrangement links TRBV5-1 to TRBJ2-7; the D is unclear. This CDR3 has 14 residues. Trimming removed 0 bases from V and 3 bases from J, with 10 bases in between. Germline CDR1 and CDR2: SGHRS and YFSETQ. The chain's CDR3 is CASSLEAGFYEQYV. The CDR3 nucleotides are TGCGCCAGCAGCTTGGAAGCCGGGTTCTACGAGCAGTACGTC.

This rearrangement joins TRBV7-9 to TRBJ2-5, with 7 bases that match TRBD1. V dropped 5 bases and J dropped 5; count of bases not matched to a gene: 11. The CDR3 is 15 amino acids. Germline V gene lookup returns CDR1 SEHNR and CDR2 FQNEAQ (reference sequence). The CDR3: CASSHYRGVGETQYF. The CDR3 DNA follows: TGTGCCAGCAGCCATTACAGGGGTGTGGGCGAGACCCAGTACTTC.

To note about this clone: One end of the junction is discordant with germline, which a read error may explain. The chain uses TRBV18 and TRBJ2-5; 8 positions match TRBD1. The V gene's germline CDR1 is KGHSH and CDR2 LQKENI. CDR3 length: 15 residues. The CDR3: CASTPQGVSQETQYF. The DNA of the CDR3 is TGTGCCAGCACACCACAGGGGGTGAGCCAAGAGACCCAGTACTTC.

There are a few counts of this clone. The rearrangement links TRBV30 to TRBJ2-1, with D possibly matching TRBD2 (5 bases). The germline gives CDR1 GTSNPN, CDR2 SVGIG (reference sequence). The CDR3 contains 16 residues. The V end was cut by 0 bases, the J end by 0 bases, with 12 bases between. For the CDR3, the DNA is TGTGCCTGGAGTGTAAGGGCGGGCAGCTCCTACAATGAGCAGTTCTTC. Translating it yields CAWSVRAGSSYNEQFF.

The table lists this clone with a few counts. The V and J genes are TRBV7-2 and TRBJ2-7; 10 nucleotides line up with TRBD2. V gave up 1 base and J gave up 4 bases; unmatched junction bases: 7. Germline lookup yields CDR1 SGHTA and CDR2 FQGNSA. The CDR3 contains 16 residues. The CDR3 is CASSLVSSGSTYEQYF. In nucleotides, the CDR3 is TGTGCCAGCAGCTTAGTATCTAGCGGGAGTACTTACGAGCAGTACTTC.

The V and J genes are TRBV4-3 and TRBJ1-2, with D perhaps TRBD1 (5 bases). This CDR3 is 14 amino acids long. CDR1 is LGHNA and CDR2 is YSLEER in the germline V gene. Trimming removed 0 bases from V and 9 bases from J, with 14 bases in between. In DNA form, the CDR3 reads TGCGCCAGCAGCCAAGAAGGGGCACCACTGAGCTACACCTTC. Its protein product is CASSQEGAPLSYTF.

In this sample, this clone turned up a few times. The DNA of the CDR3 is TGTGCCAGCAGTGAAGCCCGGAGTGAAGCTTTCTTT. Translating gives CASSEARSEAFF. The chain links TRBV2 to TRBJ1-1, with D unclear. CDR3 length: 12 amino acids. V lost 0 bases and J 7 bases, leaving 6 bases between the germline ends. Germline V lookup: CDR1 SNHLY, CDR2 FYNNEI.

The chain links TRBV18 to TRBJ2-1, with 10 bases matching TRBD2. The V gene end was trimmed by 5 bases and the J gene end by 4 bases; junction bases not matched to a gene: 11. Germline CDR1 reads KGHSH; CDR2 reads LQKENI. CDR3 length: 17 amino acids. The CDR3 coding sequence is TGTGCCAGCTCAGCCTTAGCGGGAGGCTCGAATTACAATGAGCAGTTCTTC. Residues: CASSALAGGSNYNEQFF.